Below, 20 T cell receptor beta chains from the same sample are listed, as sequenced in a study of T cells in Graves' hyperthyroidism and ophthalmopathy. Amplified TCR beta CDR3 regions derived from RNA transcripts. First-round RT-PCR of the TCR CDR3 relied on the HTBI primer set. TCRdb reprocessed the multiplex PCR reads with MiXCR, giving one entry per CDR3 protein. Among roughly 630,000 distinct CDR3 sequences listed, approximately 14% were seen once. The sample taken for sequencing was blood. These TCRs come from a young woman with Graves' hyperthyroidism.

The chain couples TRBV11-3 to TRBJ2-1; D possibly matches TRBD1 or TRBD2 (5 bases each). Germline V gene data show CDR1 as SGHNT and CDR2 as YENEEA. The CDR3 has 11 amino acids. V was shortened by 3 bases and J by 11 bases, with 8 bases between the two germline ends. The CDR3 DNA is TGTGCCAGCAGCTTCGAGGGACAGCAGTTCTTC. Translation gives CASSFEGQQFF.

J is TRBJ2-1 and V is TRBV27; TRBD2 aligns across 14 bases. The CDR3 is 17 residues long. Germline V gene sequence: CDR1 MNHEY, CDR2 SMNVEV (reference sequence). V gave up 6 bases and J gave up 3 bases; unmatched junction bases: 7. CDR3 in DNA: TGTGCCAGCAGGGGACTAGCGGGAGATGTTCTCTACAATGAGCAGTTCTTC. The encoded protein is CASRGLAGDVLYNEQFF.

The rearrangement links TRBV29-1 to TRBJ2-1; D possibly corresponds to TRBD2 (6 bases). V was trimmed by 5 bases and J by 2 bases, leaving 16 bases between them. Germline lookup yields CDR1 SQVTM and CDR2 ANQGSEA. This CDR3 spans 15 amino acids. The CDR3 sequence is CSVFPGEDPYNEQFF. CDR3 sequence (DNA): TGCAGCGTTTTTCCGGGGGAGGACCCCTACAATGAGCAGTTCTTC.

Concerning this clonotype itself: This clone may be a read error of a much larger clone one base away. CDR3 coding DNA: TGTGCCAGCTCACTATCCGGGACCGTGTATTTT. Its protein is CASSLSGTVYF. The rearrangement uses TRBV18 and TRBJ2-3; D may correspond to TRBD1 or TRBD2 (5 bases each). Germline assignment: CDR1 KGHSH and CDR2 LQKENI. Trimming pared 4 bases from V and 14 bases from J, leaving 13 bases between. CDR3 length: 11 amino acids.

This clonotype was counted only a few times. The chain carries TRBV7-2 and TRBJ1-5; D perhaps matches TRBD1 (5 bases). This CDR3 region has 15 residues. Germline V gene data show CDR1 as SGHTA and CDR2 as FQGNSA. Trimming took off 5 bases at V and 0 bases at J, with 11 bases between the two ends. Written as DNA, the CDR3 is TGTGCCAGCAGCCCGACGGACAATAGCAATCAGCCCCAGCATTTT. Protein product: CASSPTDNSNQPQHF. The variable domain in full, completed from reference TRBV7-2 and TRBJ1-5, reads GAGVSQSPSNKVTEKGKDVELRCDPISGHTALYWYRQSLGQGLEFLIYFQGNSAPDKSGLPSDRFSAERTGGSVSTLTIQRTQQEDSAVYLCASSPTDNSNQPQHFGDGTRLSIL.

At least ten counts were recorded for this clonotype. The rearrangement joins TRBV7-2 to TRBJ1-1; no reliable D call. The CDR3 length is 14 residues. Trimming removed 5 bases at V and 4 bases at J, with 14 bases between. The germline CDR1 and CDR2 sequences are SGHTA and FQGNSA. CDR3 DNA sequence: TGTGCCAGCAGCCGACCGGGTTCGGCCACTGAAGCTTTCTTT. Protein sequence: CASSRPGSATEAFF.

This clonotype was counted at least ten times. V usage is TRBV6-2 or TRBV6-3 and J usage is TRBJ2-7; D not certain. This CDR3 spans 13 amino acids. V lost 8 bases to trimming and J lost 1 base, with 12 bases between them. The V gene's germline CDR1 is MNHEY and CDR2 SVGEGT. The CDR3 loop reads CASHNSRSYEQYF. CDR3 coding DNA: TGTGCCAGCCACAACTCTAGGTCCTACGAGCAGTACTTC.

This clonotype was detected many times. The rearrangement links TRBV6-2 or TRBV6-3 to TRBJ2-7; 9 nucleotides agree with TRBD1. The trim removed 0 bases at V and 3 bases at J, leaving 6 bases unmatched. The CDR3 is made up of 16 amino acids. Germline loops: CDR1 MNHEY, CDR2 SVGEGT. Here the CDR3 reads CASSYSGGTGIYEQYF. CDR3 sequence (DNA): TGTGCCAGCAGTTACTCGGGGGGGACAGGGATCTACGAGCAGTACTTC.

This clonotype was counted between two and nine times. The genes are TRBV5-1 and TRBJ1-1; 10 nucleotides match TRBD1. V shed 1 base and J 3 bases; nucleotides not matched to a gene: 9. Germline V gene lookup returns CDR1 SGHRS and CDR2 YFSETQ. The CDR3 is 17 amino acids. In DNA, the CDR3 is TGCGCCAGCAGCTTGCGACAGGGGGCCGCCCACCACACTGAAGCTTTCTTT. It encodes CASSLRQGAAHHTEAFF.

Concerning this clonotype: Only one base separates this from a far larger clonotype, so it likely reflects a read error. The genes are TRBV10-3 and TRBJ2-1; D is unclear. Per the germline V gene, CDR1 is ENHRY and CDR2 is SYGVKD. This CDR3 has 11 residues. V dropped 3 bases and J dropped 5 bases, with 2 bases sitting between them. In DNA, the CDR3 is TGTGCCATCAGTGAAGACAATGAGCAGTTCTTC. Its protein is CAISEDNEQFF.

The table lists this clonotype with many counts. The V call is TRBV7-2, the J call TRBJ2-7; 13 bases are shared with TRBD2. Germline CDR1 reads SGHTA; CDR2 reads FQGNSA. The V and J ends lost 1 base and 6 bases, in that order; junction bases with no gene match: 0. The CDR3 totals 14 residues. The CDR3 DNA follows: TGTGCCAGCAGCTTAGGGACTAGCGGGAGCGAGCAGTACTTC. It translates to CASSLGTSGSEQYF.

This clonotype was picked up many times. The chain employs TRBV6-1 and TRBJ1-3; a possible D gene is TRBD1 (5 bases). Trimming removed 6 bases from V and 1 base from J, with 13 bases in between. Germline CDR1 and CDR2: MNHNS and SASEGT. This CDR3 region has 15 residues. The CDR3 DNA is TGTGCCAGCAGCAACGCCCGGACATCTGGAAACACCATATATTTT. It translates to CASSNARTSGNTIYF.

This clonotype was found once. This rearrangement joins TRBV20-1 to TRBJ1-2; D not resolved. The CDR3 is 12 residues long. Looked up from germline, CDR1 is DFQATT and CDR2 is SNEGSKA (reference sequence). The V gene lost 0 bases and the J gene lost 5 bases, with 7 bases spanning the gap. The CDR3 bases are TGCAGTGCTAGAGATCAGGAGTATGGCTACACCTTC. Translation: CSARDQEYGYTF.

The table lists this clonotype with a count of one. The rearrangement links TRBV2 to TRBJ1-2; 8 nucleotides match TRBD1. Per germline, CDR1 SNHLY and CDR2 FYNNEI. The CDR3 extends over 14 amino acids. Unmatched junction bases numbered 4, after V lost 3 bases and J lost 4 bases. CDR3 DNA: TGTGCCAGCAGTGACAGGGGGCAGTTCTATGGCTACACCTTC. Its protein is CASSDRGQFYGYTF.

V and J are TRBV4-1 and TRBJ2-2; a possible D gene is TRBD1 (6 bases). CDR3 length equals 16 residues. V was trimmed by 3 bases and J by 0 bases, leaving 11 bases between them. Germline-derived CDR1 and CDR2 are MGHRA and YSYEKL. The CDR3 nucleotides are TGCGCCAGCAGCCACACGGACAGAACGAACACCGGGGAGCTGTTTTTT. This gives the protein CASSHTDRTNTGELFF.

This clonotype came up many times. The V call is TRBV2, the J call TRBJ1-2; 7 nucleotides align to TRBD1. The CDR3 runs 16 residues. Germline V CDR1 and CDR2: SNHLY, FYNNEI. J gave up 4 bases and V 4 bases, and 12 bases lay outside the gene matches. CDR3 loop: CASSGGLGTAGYGYTF. DNA of the CDR3: TGTGCCAGCAGTGGAGGTCTCGGGACAGCAGGCTATGGCTACACCTTC.

This clonotype has just a few counts. This chain uses TRBV6-1 with TRBJ2-7, with D perhaps matching TRBD1 (6 bases). Germline CDR1 and CDR2: MNHNS and SASEGT. Trimming stripped 4 bases from V and 5 bases from J, with 12 bases between. This CDR3 contains 13 residues. CDR3 sequence: CASSASQGNEQYF. The CDR3 nucleotides read TGTGCCAGCAGTGCCTCTCAGGGGAACGAGCAGTACTTC.

This clonotype was found a few times. The chain carries TRBV30 and TRBJ2-7, with 7 positions matching TRBD2. CDR3 length: 13 residues. Germline V gives CDR1 GTSNPN, CDR2 SVGIG (reference sequence). V was pared by 3 bases and J by 6 bases, with 8 bases of the junction left unmatched. The CDR3 nucleotides read TGTGCCTGGAGCCCGACTAGCTTGGGCGAGCAGTACTTC. Protein sequence: CAWSPTSLGEQYF.

In its sample, this clonotype was seen many times. V and J are TRBV28 and TRBJ1-2; a possible D gene is TRBD1 (5 bases). From germline, CDR1 is MDHEN and CDR2 SYDVKM. The CDR3 has 18 residues. The ends were cut back, 2 bases at V and 3 bases at J, with 22 bases in the middle. The CDR3 DNA follows: TGTGCCAGCAGTTTAGGGGCTGGGGGGGGAACCCGGCACTATGGCTACACCTTC. Amino acids: CASSLGAGGGTRHYGYTF.

This clonotype was detected many times. The J gene is TRBJ2-3, the V gene TRBV20-1, with D uncertain. The CDR3 is 13 amino acids. Germline lookup yields CDR1 DFQATT and CDR2 SNEGSKA (reference sequence). The V and J ends lost 3 bases and 5 bases respectively, with 12 bases between them. The CDR3 bases are TGCAGTGCTAGTGGGTTGGGCATAGATACGCAGTATTTT. It is translated as CSASGLGIDTQYF.